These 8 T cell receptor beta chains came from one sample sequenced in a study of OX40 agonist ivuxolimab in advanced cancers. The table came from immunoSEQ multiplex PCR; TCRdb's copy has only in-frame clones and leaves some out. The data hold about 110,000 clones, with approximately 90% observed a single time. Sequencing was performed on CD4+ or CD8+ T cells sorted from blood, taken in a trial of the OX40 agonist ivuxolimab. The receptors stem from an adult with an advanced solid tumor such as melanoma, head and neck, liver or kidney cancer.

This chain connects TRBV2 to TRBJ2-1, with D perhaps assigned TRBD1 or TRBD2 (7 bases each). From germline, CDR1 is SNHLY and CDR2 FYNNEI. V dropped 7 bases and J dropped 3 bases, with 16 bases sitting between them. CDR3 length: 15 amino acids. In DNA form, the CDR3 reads TGTGCCAGCAATTCCAGGGGGGGAGTCTACAATGAGCAGTTCTTC. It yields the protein CASNSRGGVYNEQFF.

As DNA, the CDR3 is TGTGCCAGCAGCACGCCCGGGCGGAAGTACTTC. This codes for CASSTPGRKYF. The rearrangement uses TRBV11-2 and TRBJ2-5; D unresolved. This CDR3 is built from 11 residues. Germline V gives CDR1 SGHAT, CDR2 FQNNGV. V was shortened by 5 bases and J by 12 bases, with 13 bases between the two germline ends.

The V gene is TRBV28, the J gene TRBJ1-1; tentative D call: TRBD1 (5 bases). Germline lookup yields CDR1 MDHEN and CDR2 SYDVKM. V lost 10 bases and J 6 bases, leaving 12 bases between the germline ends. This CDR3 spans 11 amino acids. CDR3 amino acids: CAIWGGAEAFF. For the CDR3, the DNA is TGTGCCATTTGGGGCGGGGCTGAAGCTTTCTTT. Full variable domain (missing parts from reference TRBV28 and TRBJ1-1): DVKVTQSSRYLVKRTGEKVFLECVQDMDHENMFWYRQDPGLGLRLIYFSYDVKMKEKGDIPEGYSVSREKKERFSLILESASTNQTSMYLCAIWGGAEAFFGQGTRLTVV.

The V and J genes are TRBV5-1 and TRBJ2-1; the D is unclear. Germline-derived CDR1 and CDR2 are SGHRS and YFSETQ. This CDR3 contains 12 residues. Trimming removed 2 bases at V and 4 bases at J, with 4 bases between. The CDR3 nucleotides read TGCGCCAGCAGCTTCGCTTACAATGAGCAGTTCTTC. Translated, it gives CASSFAYNEQFF. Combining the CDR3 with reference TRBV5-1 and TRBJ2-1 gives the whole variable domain KAGVTQTPRYLIKTRGQQVTLSCSPISGHRSVSWYQQTPGQGLQFLFEYFSETQRNKGNFPGRFSGRQFSNSRSEMNVSTLELGDSALYLCASSFAYNEQFFGPGTRLTVL.

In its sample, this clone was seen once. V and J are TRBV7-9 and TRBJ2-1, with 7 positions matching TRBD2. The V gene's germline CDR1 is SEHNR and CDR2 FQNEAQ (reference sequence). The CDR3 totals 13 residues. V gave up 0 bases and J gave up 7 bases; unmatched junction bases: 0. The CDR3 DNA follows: TGTGCCAGCAGCTTAGCGGGGGGGAATGAGCAGTTCTTC. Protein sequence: CASSLAGGNEQFF.

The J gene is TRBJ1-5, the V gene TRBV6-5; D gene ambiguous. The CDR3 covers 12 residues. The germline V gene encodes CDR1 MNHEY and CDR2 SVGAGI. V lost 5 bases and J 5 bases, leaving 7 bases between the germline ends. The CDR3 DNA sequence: TGTGCCAGCAGTGCGGAGTATCAGCCCCAGCATTTT. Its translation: CASSAEYQPQHF.

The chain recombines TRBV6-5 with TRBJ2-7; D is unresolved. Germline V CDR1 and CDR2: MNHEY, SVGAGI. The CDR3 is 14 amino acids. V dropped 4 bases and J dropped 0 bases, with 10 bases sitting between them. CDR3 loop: CASSSGLSSYEQYF. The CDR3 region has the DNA TGTGCCAGCAGTTCTGGCCTGAGCTCCTACGAGCAGTACTTC.

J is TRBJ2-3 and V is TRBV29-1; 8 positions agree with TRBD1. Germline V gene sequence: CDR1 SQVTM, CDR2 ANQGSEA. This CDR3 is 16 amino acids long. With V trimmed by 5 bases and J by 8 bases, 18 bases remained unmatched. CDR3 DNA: TGCAGCGTTTCCGGGGAAGGGGGACAGGCGACCGGTACGCAGTATTTT. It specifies CSVSGEGGQATGTQYF.